This T cell receptor (beta chain) was recorded in a study of long-term antiretroviral therapy in people with HIV. V dropped 2 bases and J dropped 2 bases, with 19 bases sitting between them. The CDR3 sequence is 18 residues long. CDR1 MDHEN and CDR2 SYDVKM come from the germline V gene. Sequencing relied on immunoSEQ assay v3.0, run at survey level. The repertoire was sequenced with immunoSEQ multiplex PCR; TCRdb's copy has only in-frame clones and lacks some. The sample contains about 23,000 clones, around 80% of which appear only once. Participants with HIV, all of them, were treated in the United States.

The chain uses TRBV28 and TRBJ1-5; tentatively, D is TRBD1 (6 bases). The TCR originated in a man aged 50 to 59 with HIV. Sequenced here: unsorted PBMCs, sampled 0.3 years after starting antiretroviral therapy. The CDR3 protein is CASSLNRWTVLGNQPQHF. CDR3 nucleotide sequence: TGTGCCAGCAGTTTAAACCGCTGGACAGTCCTGGGCAATCAGCCCCAGCATTTT.